This TCR beta chain derives from a study of blood T cell repertoires in COVID-19. Study information: Acute and convalescent COVID-19 samples came from the United States, Italy and Spain. From T cells, B-cell-depleted T cells, or PBMCs came the material, which was cDNA or gDNA.

V lost 7 bases to trimming and J lost 5 bases, with 18 bases between them. The CDR3 length is 14 residues. Germline lookup yields CDR1 MNHEY and CDR2 SVGAGI. Study processing details: Counts of nucleated cells, estimated from reference gene primer amplification, were obtained. The repertoire was sequenced with immunoSEQ multiplex PCR; TCRdb's copy has only in-frame clones and lacks some. D and trimming come from the DNA, and the V and J calls and clone size come from that table. The table lists 150,000 to 200,000 clones, 86% of them singletons. The sample consisted of peripheral blood. This rearrangement joins TRBV6-5 to TRBJ2-7, with D perhaps matching TRBD1 (6 bases). The clonotype originates from a man aged 65-85 years with acute or convalescent COVID-19. CDR3 sequence: CASTLGQWGDEQYF. The CDR3 region has the DNA TGTGCCAGCACACTAGGACAGTGGGGAGACGAGCAGTACTTC.